This TCR beta chain was recovered during a study of cytomegalovirus exposure and HLA in healthy donors. Looking at the study overall: The same platform as the roughly 630 first-cohort repertoires was used for the 120 or so validation repertoires, a later analysis reported.

For this clone: Its antigen is undetermined.

The repertoire was sequenced with immunoSEQ multiplex PCR; TCRdb's copy has only in-frame clones and lacks some. The profile shows 150,000 to 200,000 clones, approximately 87% of them singletons. CDR1 is MGHDK, CDR2 SYGVNS, per germline. The junction had 4 bases not matched to a gene; V was cut back by 2 bases and J by 4 bases. This CDR3 is built from 15 residues. Findings and caveats of the study: Listed as cytomegalovirus-associated were 150 or so TCR beta chains. A few of the chains that were CMV-associated were confirmed in vitro to be specific for CMV antigens.

The gene calls are TRBV25-1 and TRBJ1-4; 7 positions match TRBD1. The receptor comes from a woman aged 25 to 39 in good health and CMV-seronegative. What was sequenced was PBMCs. The CDR3 bases are TGTGCCAGCAGTGAACCCGACAGGGTTAATGAAAAACTGTTTTTT. Translation: CASSEPDRVNEKLFF.